This T cell receptor beta chain was retrieved from a study of blood T cell repertoires in COVID-19. Looking at the study overall: T cells, B-cell-depleted T cells, or PBMCs supplied cDNA or gDNA.

The CDR3 is 16 residues long. The V gene lost 1 base and the J gene lost 0 bases, with 9 bases spanning the gap. CDR1 SEHNR and CDR2 FQNEAQ come from the germline V gene (reference sequence). As handled by the study authors: Reference gene primer amplification in the assay estimated nucleated cell counts. Assay used: immunoSEQ multiplex PCR; TCRdb lists only in-frame clones, some missing. That table furnishes V, J and clone size, whereas the DNA furnished D and trimming. This sample has 40,000 to 60,000 clones, with 75% to 90% found just once. The chain is built from TRBV7-9 and TRBJ1-4; weak D call: TRBD1 (6 bases). Sequenced: peripheral blood. This receptor was obtained from a woman over 75 with COVID-19, enrolled during active disease. This CDR3 is CASSLDQGTTNEKLFF. CDR3 DNA sequence: TGTGCCAGCAGCTTAGACCAGGGGACAACTAATGAAAAACTGTTTTTT.